The TCR beta chain under discussion was sequenced for a study of preoperative IRX-2 immunotherapy in early breast cancer. Assay used: immunoSEQ multiplex PCR; TCRdb lists only in-frame clones, some missing. The sample holds fewer than 25,000 clones, about 90% seen once. This clone has a handful of counts. Per germline, CDR1 SGHVS and CDR2 FNYEAQ. The length of the CDR3 is 14 residues. The V gene lost 5 bases and the J gene lost 10 bases, with 15 bases spanning the gap. Treatment given: preoperative locoregional IRX-2 cytokine immunotherapy. Patients received preoperative, locoregional IRX-2 cytokine immunotherapy in a phase Ib study.

The receptor was derived from a human donor with breast cancer. This specimen consisted of tumor tissue, obtained after IRX-2 immunotherapy. V is TRBV7-6 and J is TRBJ1-6, with D perhaps TRBD1 (6 bases). CDR3 protein: CASSTGQLTSPLHF. As DNA, the CDR3 is TGTGCCAGCAGCACAGGACAGCTCACCTCACCCCTCCACTTT.